This T cell receptor (beta chain) originates from a study of CD4+ T cells in melanoma. This clone was counted a single time. No antigen is known for it. V was pared by 5 bases and J by 2 bases, with 17 bases between. Germline CDR1 SQVTM, CDR2 ANQGSEA. This CDR3 has 15 residues. Study findings and constraints: A reported correlation linked neoantigen-specific CD4+ T cells to CD8+, macrophage and B cell function. Neoantigen-specific CD4+ T cells in melanoma reportedly had diverse differentiation states.

Produced via immunoSEQ multiplex PCR; TCRdb's table is partial and in-frame only. The table lists roughly 9,800 clones, 64% of them singletons, with approximately 13% in the top ten. Sequenced input: cells from a culture (not recorded whether cultured in vitro). The chain carries TRBV29-1 and TRBJ2-3, with D possibly matching TRBD2 (5 bases). This clonotype was obtained from a human donor with melanoma. This CDR3 reads CSVSPRGITTDTQYF. The CDR3 DNA is TGCAGCGTTTCCCCGCGAGGGATCACCACAGATACGCAGTATTTT.